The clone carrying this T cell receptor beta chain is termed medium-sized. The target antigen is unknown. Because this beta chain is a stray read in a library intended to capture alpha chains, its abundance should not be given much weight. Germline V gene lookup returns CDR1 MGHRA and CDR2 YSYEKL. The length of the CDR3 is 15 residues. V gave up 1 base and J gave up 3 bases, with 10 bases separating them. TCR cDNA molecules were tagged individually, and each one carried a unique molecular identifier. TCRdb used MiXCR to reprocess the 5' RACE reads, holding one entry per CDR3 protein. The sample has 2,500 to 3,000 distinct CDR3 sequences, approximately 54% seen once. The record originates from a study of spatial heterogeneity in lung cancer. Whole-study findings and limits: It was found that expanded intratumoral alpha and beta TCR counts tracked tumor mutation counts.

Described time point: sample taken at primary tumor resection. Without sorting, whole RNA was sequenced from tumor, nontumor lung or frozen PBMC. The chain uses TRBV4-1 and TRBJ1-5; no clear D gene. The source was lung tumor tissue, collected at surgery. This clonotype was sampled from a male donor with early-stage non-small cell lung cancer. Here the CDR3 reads CASSQVKQTNQPQHF. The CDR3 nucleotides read TGCGCCAGCAGCCAAGTTAAGCAGACCAATCAGCCCCAGCATTTT.